Given below is one T cell receptor beta chain in context. Its cognate antigen has yet to be identified. One base away there is no much larger clone; base qualities are not given. Library method: the immunoSEQ multiplex PCR assay. For the original study's pipeline: A statistical classification framework was built to diagnose cytomegalovirus status from the catalog of TCR beta chain sequences. TCRdb's version of the immuneACCESS table is confined to in-frame rearrangements and falls short of the full clone set. An unresolved V gene accounts for under half of the shortfall where checked; the remainder is of unknown origin. V and J calls and clone size follow that table, whereas D and trimming were derived from the DNA. In all, the sample holds 120,000 to 150,000 clones, and roughly 87% of those were seen once. Roughly 4.8% of the sample is in the top ten clones. Separate from the approximately 670-subject first cohort, the validation cohort of 120 subjects was the group to which the donors belonged.

These data belong to a study of cytomegalovirus exposure and HLA in healthy donors (dated by TCRdb to the late 2010s). With regard to the full study: According to a later analysis, the 110 or so validation repertoires were produced on the same platform as the 666 repertoires of the first cohort. The study aimed to test whether signatures of past pathogen exposure could be identified by cataloging public T cell receptors. Besides the first cohort of 666 subjects, a separate validation cohort made up of roughly 130 different subjects was used. The study combined high-throughput TCR immunosequencing, statistical association of individual TCRs with disease status, and machine learning to predict cytomegalovirus infection status. Broader findings and caveats from the paper: The study gave a list of more than 150 TCR beta chains associated with cytomegalovirus. In vitro tests confirmed that three of the cytomegalovirus-associated TCR beta chains recognize cytomegalovirus antigens. The authors suggested that the approach could potentially be generalized to other disease states and immunological phenotypes. Subsequent analysis determined that TCRs grouped into clusters in the first cohort also showed a tendency toward co-occurrence across the roughly 120 validation repertoires, and 94% of cluster scores exceeded 0. The classifier was reported to diagnose cytomegalovirus status with high specificity and sensitivity in both the original and validation cohorts. Most TCR sequences were observed very rarely across donors, whereas some public TCRs were present in many individuals. The validation cohort had no HLA typing available for a later analysis, so co-occurrence within that cohort was assessed over all 130 or so repertoires.

Trimming accounts for 7 bases at V and 4 bases at J, while the number of junction bases matched to no gene is 10. The germline V gene (reference sequence) yields MNHNY for CDR1 and SVGAGI for CDR2. The CDR3 contains 15 residues, cysteine and phenylalanine counted. CDR3 DNA is the only sequence kept; it has 45 bases, read in frame from the first base. The TCR originated in a man between 18 and 29 years old in good health and CMV-seropositive. The V gene is TRBV6-6 and the J gene is TRBJ1-3, with 7 central nucleotides matching TRBD1. The sequenced sample was PBMCs. The encoded CDR3 is CASTLKQGPGNTIYF. The sequenced DNA is TGTGCCAGCACCCTAAAACAGGGGCCGGGAAACACCATATATTTT.